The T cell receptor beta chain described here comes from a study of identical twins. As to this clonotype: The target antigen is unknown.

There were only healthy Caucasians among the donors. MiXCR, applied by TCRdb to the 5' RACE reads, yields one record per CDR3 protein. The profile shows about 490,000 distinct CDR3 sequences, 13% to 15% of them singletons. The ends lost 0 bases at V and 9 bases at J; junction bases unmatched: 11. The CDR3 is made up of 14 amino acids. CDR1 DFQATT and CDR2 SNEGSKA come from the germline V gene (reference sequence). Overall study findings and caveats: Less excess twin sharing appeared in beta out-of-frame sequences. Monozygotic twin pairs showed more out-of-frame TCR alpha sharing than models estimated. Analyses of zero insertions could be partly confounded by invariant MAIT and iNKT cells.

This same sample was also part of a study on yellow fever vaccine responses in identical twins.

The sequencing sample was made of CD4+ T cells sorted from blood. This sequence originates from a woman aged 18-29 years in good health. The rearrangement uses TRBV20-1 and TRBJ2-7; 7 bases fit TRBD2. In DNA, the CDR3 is TGCAGTGCTAGAGATCTCGCGGCGGGGGACGGGCAGTACTTC. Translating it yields CSARDLAAGDGQYF.